This T cell receptor (beta chain) appears in the sequencing data of a study of response to subunit inactivated influenza vaccine. General study results and limits: Authors suggested seasonal influenza vaccinations each recruit few new T cells.

This clonotype was seen many times. The antigen is not known. Per germline, CDR1 SGHRS and CDR2 YFSETQ. CDR3 length: 14 amino acids. Trimming shortened V by 0 bases and J by 3 bases, and 8 bases separated the two germline ends. One entry per CDR3 protein, called by TCRdb with MiXCR from the RT-PCR reads. Among hundreds of thousands of distinct CDR3 sequences listed, around 14% were seen once. The material sequenced was PBMCs from blood, taken 11 to 12 days after vaccination. The genes are TRBV5-1 and TRBJ2-3, with D unresolved. The sequence was collected from a man aged 45 to 65 who received an inactivated influenza vaccine. The CDR3, as DNA: TGCGCCAGCAGCTTGGAGCAGATTACAGATACGCAGTATTTT. It encodes CASSLEQITDTQYF. Full variable domain (missing parts from reference TRBV5-1 and TRBJ2-3): KAGVTQTPRYLIKTRGQQVTLSCSPISGHRSVSWYQQTPGQGLQFLFEYFSETQRNKGNFPGRFSGRQFSNSRSEMNVSTLELGDSALYLCASSLEQITDTQYFGPGTRLTVL.